This entry lists 27 T cell receptor beta chains sequenced from one sample in a study of Graves' ophthalmopathy and Graves' hyperthyroidism. Amplified TCR beta CDR3 regions were obtained using RNA transcripts as template. An initial RT-PCR round employing HTBI primers preceded a second-round multiplex PCR. TCRdb used MiXCR to reprocess the multiplex PCR reads, holding one entry per CDR3 protein. The profile shows about 740,000 distinct CDR3 sequences, 40% of them singletons. Sequences were obtained from peripheral blood. Source of these receptors: an adult man with Graves' ophthalmopathy.

To note about this clonotype: Sequence at one end of the junction differs from germline and may be a read error. This chain uses TRBV25-1 with TRBJ1-2; weak D call: TRBD1 (5 bases). Germline V gene lookup returns CDR1 MGHDK and CDR2 SYGVNS. The length of the CDR3 is 14 residues. The CDR3 DNA follows: TGTGCCGGCAGTGAAAGGGTCAGGGTCTATGGCTACACCTTC. This translates into CAGSERVRVYGYTF.

Regarding this clonotype: An end of the junction differs from the germline gene, which may be a read error. This chain connects TRBV7-3 to TRBJ1-2; D may be TRBD1 (5 bases). The germline V gene encodes CDR1 SGHTA and CDR2 FQGTGA. There are 16 residues in the CDR3. CDR3 nucleotides: TGTGCCAGCAGCCCCTCCGGGACGTACGGTAACTATGGCCACACCTTC. It specifies CASSPSGTYGNYGHTF. The whole variable domain, remainder taken from reference TRBV7-3 and TRBJ1-2, is GAGVSQTPSNKVTEKGKYVELRCDPISGHTALYWYRQSLGQGPEFLIYFQGTGAADDSGLPNDRFFAVRPEGSVSTLKIQRTERGDSAVYLCASSPSGTYGNYGHTFGSGTRLTVV.

The chain links TRBV20-1 to TRBJ2-7; D is undetermined. The CDR3 loop spans 15 amino acids. From germline, CDR1 is DFQATT and CDR2 SNEGSKA (reference sequence). V lost 0 bases and J lost 2, with 14 bases in between. CDR3 sequence reads: CSARDGLPPTYEQYF. The CDR3 DNA reads TGCAGTGCTAGAGACGGGCTTCCCCCAACCTACGAGCAGTACTTC.

The rearrangement uses TRBV7-9 and TRBJ2-2; D not resolved. The CDR3 length is 16 residues. V lost 5 bases, J lost 6 bases, and 19 bases lay in between. Per the germline V gene, CDR1 is SEHNR and CDR2 is FQNEAQ (reference sequence). CDR3 sequence (DNA): TGTGCCAGCAGCCACCCCCCCAGCTTAATAGCCGGGGAGCTGTTTTTT. As protein: CASSHPPSLIAGELFF.

This clonotype has a count of ten or more. V gene TRBV7-9 combines with J gene TRBJ2-7; 9 bases line up with TRBD1. V lost 6 bases to trimming and J lost 2 bases; unmatched junction nucleotides: 5. The CDR3 is 14 residues long. Germline lookup yields CDR1 SEHNR and CDR2 FQNEAQ (reference sequence). As DNA, the CDR3 is TGTGCCAGCAGACCGGGACAGGGCGCCTACGAGCAGTACTTC. Its protein product is CASRPGQGAYEQYF.

This clonotype was observed a handful of times. The rearrangement links TRBV28 to TRBJ1-4; 10 positions match TRBD1. V shed 8 bases, J shed 8 bases, and the junction held 11 bases outside the gene matches. CDR3 length equals 15 residues. Germline CDR1 MDHEN, CDR2 SYDVKM. For the CDR3, the DNA is TGTGCCAGCTACGGGACCGGGACAGGGGAAGAAAAACTGTTTTTT. Residues: CASYGTGTGEEKLFF.

In its sample, this clonotype was seen many times. This chain links TRBV5-5 with TRBJ1-1; D is uncertain. The length of the CDR3 is 14 residues. Per germline, CDR1 SGHKS and CDR2 YYEKEE (reference sequence). V gave up 0 bases and J gave up 1 base, with 7 bases separating them. CDR3 amino acids: CASSLVQTNTEAFF. The CDR3 DNA reads as TGTGCCAGCAGCTTGGTTCAGACGAACACTGAAGCTTTCTTT. The whole variable domain, filled in from reference TRBV5-5 and TRBJ1-1, reads DAGVTQSPTHLIKTRGQQVTLRCSPISGHKSVSWYQQVLGQGPQFIFQYYEKEERGRGNFPDRFSARQFPNYSSELNVNALLLGDSALYLCASSLVQTNTEAFFGQGTRLTVV.

This clonotype has ten or more counts. The J gene is TRBJ2-7, the V gene TRBV7-9; 10 bases fit TRBD2. Germline V gene lookup returns CDR1 SEHNR and CDR2 FQNEAQ (reference sequence). The V segment lost 5 bases and the J segment 5 bases; nucleotides outside the gene matches: 9. The CDR3 is 15 amino acids. CDR3 coding DNA: TGTGCCAGCAGCACAACTAGCGGGACGTTCCACGAGCAGTACTTC. Protein sequence: CASSTTSGTFHEQYF. The full variable domain, rest sourced from reference TRBV7-9 and TRBJ2-7, is DTGVSQNPRHKITKRGQNVTFRCDPISEHNRLYWYRQTLGQGPEFLTYFQNEAQLEKSRLLSDRFSAERPKGSFSTLEIQRTEQGDSAMYLCASSTTSGTFHEQYFGPGTRLTVT.

This clonotype was recorded at least ten times. This rearrangement joins TRBV20-1 to TRBJ1-2; D not certain. The CDR3 totals 12 residues. Trimming removed 2 bases from V and 7 bases from J, with 11 bases in between. Germline V gene sequence: CDR1 DFQATT, CDR2 SNEGSKA (reference sequence). The CDR3 DNA is TGCAGTGCTAGACTGGGCGGTGGTGGCTACACCTTC. Translation gives CSARLGGGGYTF.

The gene calls are TRBV2 and TRBJ1-1; D call uncertain. V was trimmed by 2 bases and J by 3 bases, leaving 13 bases between them. CDR1 and CDR2 (germline): SNHLY, FYNNEI. The CDR3 sequence is 15 residues long. CDR3 in DNA: TGTGCCAGCAGTGAATGGGATGGAAAAGACACTGAAGCTTTCTTT. This encodes CASSEWDGKDTEAFF.

This clonotype came up many times. This sequence joins TRBV2 and TRBJ1-1, with D unresolved. The V end lost 0 bases, the J end lost 4 bases, and 12 bases lay between the germline ends. Germline CDR1 reads SNHLY; CDR2 reads FYNNEI. CDR3 length: 15 residues. As DNA, the CDR3 is TGTGCCAGCAGTGAAGCGCTTCAAGGGAGCACTGAAGCTTTCTTT. It encodes CASSEALQGSTEAFF.

Comments on this clonotype: Mismatch with germline at one junction end may stem from a read error. The chain couples TRBV2 to TRBJ1-2; D is uncertain. This CDR3 region has 13 residues. Germline V gene data show CDR1 as SNHLY and CDR2 as FYNNEI. CDR3 region: CASSPLYGYGYAF. CDR3 bases: TGTGCCAGCAGCCCCTTATACGGCTATGGCTACGCCTTC.

Many counts were recorded for this clonotype. One junction end does not reproduce the germline sequence, and a read error may be involved. The V gene is TRBV2, the J gene TRBJ1-1, with a tentative D call TRBD1 (5 bases). Looked up from germline, CDR1 is SNHLY and CDR2 is FYNNEI. The CDR3 is 11 amino acids. CDR3 loop: CASSSRGVTTF. CDR3 coding DNA: TGTGCCAGCAGTTCCCGGGGGGTCACGACATTT.

The genes are TRBV7-2 and TRBJ1-5; D is possibly TRBD1 (5 bases). The length of the CDR3 is 14 residues. Between the trimmed V and J ends, which lost 2 bases and 6 bases, there was a span of 11 bases. Germline loops: CDR1 SGHTA, CDR2 FQGNSA. The CDR3 DNA reads as TGTGCCAGCAGCTTATCTCATCAGGGTCAGCCCCAGCATTTT. This translates into CASSLSHQGQPQHF.

J is TRBJ2-7 and V is TRBV2; D not resolved. The CDR3 is 14 residues long. Germline V gene sequence: CDR1 SNHLY, CDR2 FYNNEI. Trimming pared 4 bases from V and 0 bases from J, leaving 10 bases between. In DNA, the CDR3 is TGTGCCAGCAGTGTACGGAGAAGCTCCTACGAGCAGTACTTC. Translation gives CASSVRRSSYEQYF.

This clonotype was observed once. A much larger clone differs by one base, so this may be a read error. The gene calls are TRBV10-3 and TRBJ1-5, with 7 nucleotides matching TRBD1. The CDR3 runs 15 residues. With V trimmed by 2 bases and J by 5 bases, 6 bases remained unmatched. Germline loops: CDR1 ENHRY, CDR2 SYGVKD. The CDR3 protein is CAISESRGGDQPQHF. In nucleotides, the CDR3 is TGTGCCATCAGTGAGAGCAGGGGGGGGGATCAGCCCCAGCATTTT.

This clonotype was counted between two and nine times. The chain employs TRBV7-2 and TRBJ2-5; D is undetermined. Trimming took 2 bases from V and 2 from J, leaving 12 bases between them. The CDR3 runs 15 residues. Germline lookup yields CDR1 SGHTA and CDR2 FQGNSA. The CDR3 is CASSLPGGWQETQYF. The CDR3 DNA sequence: TGTGCCAGCAGCTTACCGGGTGGGTGGCAAGAGACCCAGTACTTC.

For this clonotype: The junction shows a germline mismatch at one end, possibly a read error. V is TRBV19 and J is TRBJ1-1; D is unclear. CDR1 is LNHDA and CDR2 is SQIVND in the germline V gene (reference sequence). The CDR3 runs to 16 residues. The CDR3 is CASSQEGRQLNTEAFF. The CDR3 DNA sequence: TGCGCCAGCAGCCAAGAAGGTCGGCAGCTGAACACTGAAGCTTTCTTT.

J is TRBJ1-4 and V is TRBV2, with TRBD1 matching 8 bases. V was pared by 6 bases and J by 5 bases, with 11 bases of the junction left unmatched. The CDR3 loop spans 16 amino acids. The germline gives CDR1 SNHLY, CDR2 FYNNEI. The CDR3 protein is CASSQEQGTGNEKLFF. The CDR3 nucleotides are TGTGCCAGCAGCCAAGAGCAGGGGACAGGAAATGAAAAACTGTTTTTT.

This clonotype has ten or more counts. The chain links TRBV2 to TRBJ2-5; D gene unclear. Trimming took off 3 bases at V and 1 base at J, with 9 bases between the two ends. This CDR3 contains 14 residues. Germline loops: CDR1 SNHLY, CDR2 FYNNEI. In DNA, the CDR3 is TGTGCCAGCAGTGACGCAGGCCTCCAAGAGACCCAGTACTTC. Translating it yields CASSDAGLQETQYF.

This clonotype was observed a few times. The V and J genes are TRBV3-1 and TRBJ1-6, with 9 nucleotides matching TRBD1. The CDR3 runs 15 residues. The V gene's germline CDR1 is LGHDT and CDR2 YNNKEL (reference sequence). With 5 bases clipped from V and 8 bases from J, the junction kept 7 bases outside the gene matches. The chain's CDR3 is CASSTETGGDSPLHF. CDR3 coding DNA: TGTGCCAGCAGCACCGAAACAGGGGGCGATTCACCCCTCCACTTT.

This clonotype was recorded many times. The chain carries TRBV20-1 and TRBJ1-6; the D is unclear. The CDR3 has 16 amino acids. Trimming shortened V by 0 bases and J by 9 bases, and 18 bases separated the two germline ends. Germline CDR1 DFQATT, CDR2 SNEGSKA (reference sequence). The DNA for the CDR3 is TGCAGTGCTAGAGAGATCCGAGACGGGGATGGTTCACCCCTCCACTTT. It specifies CSAREIRDGDGSPLHF.

This chain connects TRBV10-3 to TRBJ1-6, with TRBD1 as a possible D gene (6 bases). Germline CDR1 reads ENHRY; CDR2 reads SYGVKD. V lost 1 base, J lost 8 bases, and 9 bases lay in between. This CDR3 comprises 14 residues. The CDR3 nucleotides read TGTGCCATCAGTGAGTGGGCAGGGGATTCACCCCTCCACTTT. Translation gives CAISEWAGDSPLHF.

About this clonotype: A much larger clone differs by one base, so this may be a read error. No conserved phenylalanine or tryptophan is present at the end of the CDR3, so a read error is the likely explanation. The rearrangement links TRBV5-5 to TRBJ1-1; a possible D gene is TRBD1 (5 bases). The CDR3 runs to 13 residues. Germline CDR1 is SGHKS and CDR2 is YYEKEE (reference sequence). The CDR3, as DNA: TGCGCCAGCAGCCCTCAGGGAGGCACTGAAGCTTTCCTT. This gives the protein CASSPQGGTEAFL.

The chain recombines TRBV19 with TRBJ2-2; TRBD2 might be the D (5 bases). Germline values: CDR1 LNHDA, CDR2 SQIVND (reference sequence). The CDR3 sequence is 14 residues long. V gave up 3 bases and J gave up 6 bases, with 11 bases separating them. For the CDR3, the DNA is TGTGCCAGTAGTATTCGCGGGTTTTCCGGGGAGCTGTTTTTT. Translating it yields CASSIRGFSGELFF. The whole variable domain, filled in from reference TRBV19 and TRBJ2-2, reads DGGITQSPKYLFRKEGQNVTLSCEQNLNHDAMYWYRQDPGQGLRLIYYSQIVNDFQKGDIAEGYSVSREKKESFPLTVTSAQKNPTAFYLCASSIRGFSGELFFGEGSRLTVL.

This chain joins TRBV6-5 and TRBJ1-1; D is unresolved. This CDR3 contains 13 residues. V gave up 6 bases and J gave up 0 bases, with 8 bases separating them. Germline V gene data show CDR1 as MNHEY and CDR2 as SVGAGI. CDR3 nucleotides: TGTGCCAGCAGAGTTTATGTGAACACTGAAGCTTTCTTT. The encoded protein is CASRVYVNTEAFF.

To note about this clonotype: At one boundary the junction diverges from the germline segment, which might be a read error. The chain links TRBV10-3 to TRBJ1-4; no clear D. Germline lookup yields CDR1 ENHRY and CDR2 SYGVKD. The CDR3 length is 15 residues. In DNA, the CDR3 is TGTGCCAGCAGTTACCGCGAAAGGGCAGGTGAAAAACTGTTTTTT. This codes for CASSYRERAGEKLFF.